This T cell receptor (beta chain) came from a study of CD8+ T cells in alopecia areata. Overall study context: Tofacitinib ran 6 to 18 months, followed by 6 months off drug. Study-wide findings and caveats: TCRs were shared less clearly across patients than in mice, possibly for HLA-related reasons.

This clone was observed a few times. Its antigen is as yet unknown. Treatment given: oral pan-JAK inhibitor, 5-10 mg twice daily. It was from alopecia areata patients that lesional scalp punch biopsies and peripheral blood were collected. Extraction and reverse transcription of RNA yielded cDNA as the sequencing template. The protocol was immunoSEQ multiplex PCR, while the TCRdb copy is restricted to in-frame clones and leaves out a portion. The table has under 350,000 clones, roughly 64% seen once; the top ten hold more than 1.5%. CDR1 is MDHEN and CDR2 is SYDVKM in the germline V gene. The CDR3 runs to 10 residues.

This sample comprised CD4+ T cells sorted from blood, obtained at week 24, from a patient treated with tofacitinib. The V call is TRBV28, the J call TRBJ2-7, with D perhaps matching TRBD2 (5 bases). This sequence was found in a human donor with alopecia areata. CDR3 in DNA: TGTGTCCCCCCTTGCGGGGAGCAGTACTTC. Translation gives CVPPCGEQYF.